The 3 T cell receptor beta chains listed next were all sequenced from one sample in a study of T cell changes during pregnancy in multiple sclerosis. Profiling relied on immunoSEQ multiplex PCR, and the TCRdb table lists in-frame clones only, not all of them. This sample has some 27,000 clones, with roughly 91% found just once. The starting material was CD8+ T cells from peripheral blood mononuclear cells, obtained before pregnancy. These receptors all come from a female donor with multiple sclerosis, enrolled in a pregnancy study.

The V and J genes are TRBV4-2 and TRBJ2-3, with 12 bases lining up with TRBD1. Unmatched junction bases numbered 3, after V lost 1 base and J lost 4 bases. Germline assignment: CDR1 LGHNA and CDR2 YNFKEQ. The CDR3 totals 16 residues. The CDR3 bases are TGTGCCAGCAGCCAAGGGGGACAGGGGGCACCAGATACGCAGTATTTT. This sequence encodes CASSQGGQGAPDTQYF.

CDR3 region: CASSSLGYGNTEAFF. The CDR3, as DNA: TGTGCCAGCAGTTCCTTGGGCTATGGGAACACTGAAGCTTTCTTT. The J gene is TRBJ1-1, the V gene TRBV7-9; D gene ambiguous. V was cut by 6 bases and J by 1 base, with 15 bases left in between. The CDR3 has 15 residues. Germline V gene sequence: CDR1 SEHNR, CDR2 FQNEAQ (reference sequence).

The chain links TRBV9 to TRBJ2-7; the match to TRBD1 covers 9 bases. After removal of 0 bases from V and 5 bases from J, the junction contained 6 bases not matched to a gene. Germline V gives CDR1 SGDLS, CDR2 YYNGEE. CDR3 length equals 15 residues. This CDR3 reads CASSVAGQGNNEQYF. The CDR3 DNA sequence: TGTGCCAGCAGCGTAGCGGGACAGGGTAACAACGAGCAGTACTTC.